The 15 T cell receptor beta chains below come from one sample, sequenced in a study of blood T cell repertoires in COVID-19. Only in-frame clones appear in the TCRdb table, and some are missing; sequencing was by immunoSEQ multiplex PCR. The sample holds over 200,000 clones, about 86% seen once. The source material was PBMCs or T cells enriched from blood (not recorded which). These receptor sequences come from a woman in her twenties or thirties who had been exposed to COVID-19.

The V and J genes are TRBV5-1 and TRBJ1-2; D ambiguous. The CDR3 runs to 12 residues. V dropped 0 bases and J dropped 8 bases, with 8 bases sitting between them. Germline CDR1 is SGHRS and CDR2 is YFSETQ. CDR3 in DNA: TGCGCCAGCAGCTTGGGGGGAGGAGGCTACACCTTC. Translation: CASSLGGGGYTF.

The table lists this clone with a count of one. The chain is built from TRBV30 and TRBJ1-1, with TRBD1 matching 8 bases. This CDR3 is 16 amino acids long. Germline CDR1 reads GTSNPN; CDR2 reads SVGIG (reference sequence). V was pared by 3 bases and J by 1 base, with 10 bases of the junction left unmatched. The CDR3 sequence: CAWSIQGAYGNTEAFF. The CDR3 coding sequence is TGTGCCTGGAGCATCCAGGGGGCCTACGGGAACACTGAAGCTTTCTTT.

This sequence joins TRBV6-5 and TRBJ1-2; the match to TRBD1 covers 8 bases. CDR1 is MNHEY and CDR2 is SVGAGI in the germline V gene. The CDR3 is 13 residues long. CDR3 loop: CASRQGYNYGYTF. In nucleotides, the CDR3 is TGTGCGTCGCGACAGGGGTATAACTATGGCTACACCTTC.

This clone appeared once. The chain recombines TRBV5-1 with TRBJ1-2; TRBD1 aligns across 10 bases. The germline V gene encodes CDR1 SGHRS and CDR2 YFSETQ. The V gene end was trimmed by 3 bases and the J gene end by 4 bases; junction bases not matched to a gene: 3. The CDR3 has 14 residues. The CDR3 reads CASSSTGGSYGYTF. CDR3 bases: TGCGCCAGCAGCTCGACAGGGGGCAGCTATGGCTACACCTTC.

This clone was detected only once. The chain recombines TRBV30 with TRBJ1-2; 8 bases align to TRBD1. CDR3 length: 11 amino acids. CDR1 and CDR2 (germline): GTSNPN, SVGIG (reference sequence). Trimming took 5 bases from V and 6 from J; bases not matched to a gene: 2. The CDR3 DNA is TGTGCCTGGCGGACAGGGAATGGCTACACCTTC. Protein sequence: CAWRTGNGYTF.

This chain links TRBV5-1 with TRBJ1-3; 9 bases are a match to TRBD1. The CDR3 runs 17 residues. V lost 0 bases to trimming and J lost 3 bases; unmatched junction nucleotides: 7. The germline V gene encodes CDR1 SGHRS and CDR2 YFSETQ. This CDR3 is CASSLGWDRASGNTIYF. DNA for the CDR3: TGCGCCAGCAGCTTGGGCTGGGACAGGGCGAGTGGAAACACCATATATTTT.

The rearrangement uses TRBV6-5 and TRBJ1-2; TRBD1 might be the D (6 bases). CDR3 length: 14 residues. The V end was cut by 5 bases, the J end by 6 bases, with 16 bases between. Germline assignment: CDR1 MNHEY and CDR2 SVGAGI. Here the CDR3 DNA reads TGTGCCAGCAGTCGCCTAGGCGGGGGCGATGGCTACACCTTC. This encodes CASSRLGGGDGYTF.

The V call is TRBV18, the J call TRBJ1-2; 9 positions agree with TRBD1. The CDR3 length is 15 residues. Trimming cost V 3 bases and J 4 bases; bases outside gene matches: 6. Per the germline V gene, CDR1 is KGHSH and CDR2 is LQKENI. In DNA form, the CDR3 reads TGTGCCAGCTCACCCACGACAGGGGGTGGCTATGGCTACACCTTC. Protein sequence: CASSPTTGGGYGYTF. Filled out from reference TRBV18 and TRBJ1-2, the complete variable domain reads NAGVMQNPRHLVRRRGQEARLRCSPMKGHSHVYWYRQLPEEGLKFMVYLQKENIIDESGMPKERFSAEFPKEGPSILRIQQVVRGDSAAYFCASSPTTGGGYGYTFGSGTRLTVV.

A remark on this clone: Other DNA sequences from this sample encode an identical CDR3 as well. CDR3 in DNA: TGTGCCAGCGGGAAGGACAGGAACACTGAAGCTTTCTTT. It yields the protein CASGKDRNTEAFF. The J gene is TRBJ1-1, the V gene TRBV2; a weak D match, TRBD1 (6 bases). The germline gives CDR1 SNHLY, CDR2 FYNNEI. Trimming left V 8 bases short and J 1 base short, with 11 bases between. This CDR3 has 13 residues.

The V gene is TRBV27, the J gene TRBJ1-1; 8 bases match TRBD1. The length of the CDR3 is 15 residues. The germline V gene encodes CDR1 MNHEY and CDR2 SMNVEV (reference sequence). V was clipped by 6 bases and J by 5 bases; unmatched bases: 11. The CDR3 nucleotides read TGTGCCAGCAGGATTACGGACAGGGCAACGACTGAAGCTTTCTTT. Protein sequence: CASRITDRATTEAFF.

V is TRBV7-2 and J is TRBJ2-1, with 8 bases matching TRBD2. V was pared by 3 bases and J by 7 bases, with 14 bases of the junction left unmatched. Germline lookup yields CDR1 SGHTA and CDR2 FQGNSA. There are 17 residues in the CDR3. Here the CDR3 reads CASSFTIGGGTDNEQFF. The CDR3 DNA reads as TGTGCCAGCAGCTTTACTATTGGCGGGGGGACCGATAATGAGCAGTTCTTC. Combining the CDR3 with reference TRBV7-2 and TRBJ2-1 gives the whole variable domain GAGVSQSPSNKVTEKGKDVELRCDPISGHTALYWYRQSLGQGLEFLIYFQGNSAPDKSGLPSDRFSAERTGGSVSTLTIQRTQQEDSAVYLCASSFTIGGGTDNEQFFGPGTRLTVL.

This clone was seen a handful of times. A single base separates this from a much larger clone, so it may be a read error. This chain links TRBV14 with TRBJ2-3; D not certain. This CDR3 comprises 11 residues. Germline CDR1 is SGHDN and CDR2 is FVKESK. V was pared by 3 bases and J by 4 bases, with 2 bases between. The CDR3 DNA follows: TGTGCCAGCAGCCACGCAGATACGCAGTATTTT. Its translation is CASSHADTQYF.

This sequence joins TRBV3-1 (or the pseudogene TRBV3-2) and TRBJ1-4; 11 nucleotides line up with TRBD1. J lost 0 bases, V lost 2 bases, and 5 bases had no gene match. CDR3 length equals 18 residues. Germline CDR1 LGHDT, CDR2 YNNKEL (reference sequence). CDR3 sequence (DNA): TGTGCCAGCAGCCAACCGGGACAGGGGGGAACAACTAATGAAAAACTGTTTTTT. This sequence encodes CASSQPGQGGTTNEKLFF.

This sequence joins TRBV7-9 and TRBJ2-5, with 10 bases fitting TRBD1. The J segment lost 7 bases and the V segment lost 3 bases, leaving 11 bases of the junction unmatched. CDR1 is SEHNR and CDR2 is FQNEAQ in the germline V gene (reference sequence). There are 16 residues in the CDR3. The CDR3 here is CASSLEGTGALRTQYF. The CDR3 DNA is TGTGCCAGCAGCTTGGAAGGGACAGGGGCCTTGAGGACCCAGTACTTC.

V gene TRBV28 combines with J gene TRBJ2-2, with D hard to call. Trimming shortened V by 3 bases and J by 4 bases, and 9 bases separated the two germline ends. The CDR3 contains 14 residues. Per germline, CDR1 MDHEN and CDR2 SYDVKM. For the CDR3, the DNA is TGTGCCAGCAGTTTGTCTCTTCCCACCGGGGAGCTGTTTTTT. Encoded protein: CASSLSLPTGELFF.